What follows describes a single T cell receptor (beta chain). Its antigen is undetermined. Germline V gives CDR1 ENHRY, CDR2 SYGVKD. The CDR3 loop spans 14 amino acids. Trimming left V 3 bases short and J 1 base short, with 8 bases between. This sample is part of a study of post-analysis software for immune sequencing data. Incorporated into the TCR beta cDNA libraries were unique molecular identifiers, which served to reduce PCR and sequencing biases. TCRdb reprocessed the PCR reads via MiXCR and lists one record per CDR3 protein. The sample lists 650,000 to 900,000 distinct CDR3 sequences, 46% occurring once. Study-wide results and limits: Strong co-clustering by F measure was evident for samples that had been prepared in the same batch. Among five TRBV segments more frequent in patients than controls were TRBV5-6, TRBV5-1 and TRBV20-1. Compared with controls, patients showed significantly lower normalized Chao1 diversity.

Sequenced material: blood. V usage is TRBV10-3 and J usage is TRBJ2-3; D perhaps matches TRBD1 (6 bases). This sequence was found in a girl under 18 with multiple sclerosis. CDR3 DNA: TGTGCCATCAGTGACCCAGGGGGCACAGATACGCAGTATTTT. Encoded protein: CAISDPGGTDTQYF.